This TCR beta chain is drawn from a study of cytomegalovirus exposure and HLA in healthy donors. As for the study in general: Counted in an early data release were about 85 million unique TCRs from HLA-typed donors. Findings of the study overall: Common viral pathogens were later found to be apparently linked to several of the most significant clusters. Across all donors, roughly uniform sequencing depth was an assumption of the presence/absence analyses. Association of approximately 18,000 TCR beta sequences with HLA alleles was found at 0.05 false discovery rate in a later analysis.

PCR involved 60 Vbeta and 13 Jbeta primers. Here immunoSEQ multiplex PCR was the method, and the copy in TCRdb shows in-frame clones only, minus some. The sample has roughly 120,000 clones, about 81% seen once. A word on this clone: What it recognizes is unknown. The junction shows a germline mismatch at one end, possibly a read error. The sample contains more than one DNA sequence encoding this CDR3.

CDR1 and CDR2 from the germline V gene are SGHTA and FQGNSA. This CDR3 has 14 residues. The TCR was taken from a young woman in good health and CMV-seronegative. The chain couples TRBV7-2 to TRBJ1-2; D gene ambiguous. Input material: PBMCs. The CDR3 DNA sequence: TGTGCCAGCAGCTTAGTGGCGGAATACTACGGCTACACCTTC. The encoded protein is CASSLVAEYYGYTF.